This T cell receptor beta chain was identified in a study of regulatory T cells in long-lasting Graves disease. A note on this clonotype: The germline gene is not matched at one end of the junction; a read error may be the cause.

HTBI primers from iRepertoire and Arm-PCR of CDR3 regions yielded the TCR beta libraries. A single record per CDR3 protein comes from TCRdb applying MiXCR to the multiplex PCR reads. Of some 490,000 distinct CDR3 sequences in the sample, more than 10% were seen once. The CDR3 covers 16 residues. CDR1 is SGHDN, CDR2 FVKESK, per germline. As for time point: newly diagnosed GD, antithyroid drugs for less than 3 months. The authors made the TCR library using RNA they extracted from PBMCs. The sample also formed part of further work on T cells in Graves' hyperthyroidism and ophthalmopathy. That study adds: HTBI primers were employed in a first-round RT-PCR of the TCR CDR3.

The input for sequencing was peripheral blood mononuclear cells (PBMCs), taken at new diagnosis, from a patient treated with antithyroid drugs. This receptor was obtained from a woman in her twenties or thirties with Graves disease. J is TRBJ2-1 and V is TRBV14, with 7 bases fitting TRBD2. The DNA of the CDR3 is TGTGCCAGCAGCCAAGTGGGCGGGAGCGCCTCCAATGGGCAGTTCTTC. Protein: CASSQVGGSASNGQFF. The full variable domain, rest sourced from reference TRBV14 and TRBJ2-1, is EAGVTQFPSHSVIEKGQTVTLRCDPISGHDNLYWYRRVMGKEIKFLLHFVKESKQDESGMPNNRFLAERTGGTYSTLKVQPAELEDSGVYFCASSQVGGSASNGQFFGPGTRLTVL.